What follows is one T cell receptor beta chain and its context. The sample is drawn from a study of Ad26.COV2.S vaccination and SARS-CoV-2 variants. Regarding treatment: 15 to 20 received Ad26.COV2.S at low or high dose, single or two shots; a few received placebo; per-sample allocation not given. Samples analyzed were those drawn on day 63 after the first vaccine or placebo injection. TCRdb's copy holds only in-frame clones and misses some; the assay was immunoSEQ multiplex PCR. This table has around 300,000 clones, about 86% appearing once. The CDR3 spans 13 residues. V gave up 7 bases and J gave up 0 bases, with 9 bases separating them. Germline values: CDR1 MDHEN, CDR2 SYDVKM.

The sequence was collected from a person aged 18-65 years who received the Ad26.COV2.S COVID-19 vaccine or a placebo. The chain recombines TRBV28 with TRBJ1-1; D is uncertain. The source was peripheral blood, collected in a trial of Ad26.COV2.S vaccine versus placebo. In DNA form, the CDR3 reads TGTGCCAGCAAGACGGCCCTGAACACTGAAGCTTTCTTT. Protein product: CASKTALNTEAFF.